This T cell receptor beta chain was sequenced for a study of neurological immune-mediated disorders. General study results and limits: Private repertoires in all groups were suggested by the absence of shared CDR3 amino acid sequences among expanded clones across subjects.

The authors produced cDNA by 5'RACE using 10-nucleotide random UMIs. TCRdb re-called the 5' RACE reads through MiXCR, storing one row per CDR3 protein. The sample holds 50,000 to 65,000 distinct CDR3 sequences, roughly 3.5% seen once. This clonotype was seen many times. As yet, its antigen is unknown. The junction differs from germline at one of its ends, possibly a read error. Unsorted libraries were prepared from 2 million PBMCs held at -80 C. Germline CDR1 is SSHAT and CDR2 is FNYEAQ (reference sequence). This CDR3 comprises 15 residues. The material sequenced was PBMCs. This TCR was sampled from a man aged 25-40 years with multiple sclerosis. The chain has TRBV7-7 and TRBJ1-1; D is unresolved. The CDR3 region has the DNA TGTGCTAGCAGCCCCTTGGGCGTTATGAACACTGAAGCTTTCTTT. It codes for CASSPLGVMNTEAFF.